These 28 T cell receptor beta chains share one sample of origin, sequenced in a study of CD8 T cells in Susac syndrome. RNA was extracted with the RNeasy kit, and a quantity of about 0.5 to 1 ug was reverse transcribed using random hexamers. TCRdb reanalysed the immunoSEQ multiplex PCR reads using MiXCR and keeps one entry per CDR3 protein. The table lists tens of thousands of distinct CDR3 sequences, roughly 94% of them singletons. Sequenced sample: CD8+ T cells from PBMCs. These receptors all come from a human donor with multiple sclerosis.

This clonotype was seen once. The V call is TRBV3-1, the J call TRBJ2-1; TRBD1 or TRBD2 may be the D gene (6 bases each). The CDR3 has 16 residues. Germline V lookup: CDR1 LGHDT, CDR2 YNNKEL (reference sequence). V shed 7 bases and J shed 3 bases, with 19 bases lying between them. The CDR3: CASTPRGGLLYNEQFF. CDR3 nucleotides: TGTGCCAGCACCCCGAGAGGGGGGTTACTCTACAATGAGCAGTTCTTC.

The chain uses TRBV30 and TRBJ1-1; D gene uncertain. Germline V gene lookup returns CDR1 GTSNPN and CDR2 SVGIG (reference sequence). The V end was cut by 2 bases, the J end by 6 bases, with 10 bases between. The CDR3 covers 12 residues. CDR3 sequence reads: CAWSFSNPEAFF. The CDR3 coding sequence is TGTGCCTGGAGTTTCTCAAACCCTGAAGCTTTCTTT.

The chain couples TRBV7-9 to TRBJ2-1, with 10 bases lining up with TRBD2. Germline CDR1 is SEHNR and CDR2 is FQNEAQ (reference sequence). After removal of 6 bases from V and 2 bases from J, the junction contained 4 bases not matched to a gene. This CDR3 region has 15 residues. The CDR3 is CASSYGTSAYNEQFF. DNA for the CDR3: TGTGCCAGCAGTTACGGGACTAGCGCCTACAATGAGCAGTTCTTC.

The genes are TRBV29-1 and TRBJ2-5; 12 nucleotides agree with TRBD2. This CDR3 is built from 15 residues. Germline V gene lookup returns CDR1 SQVTM and CDR2 ANQGSEA. The J segment lost 4 bases and the V segment lost 7 bases, leaving 10 bases of the junction unmatched. The CDR3 sequence is CSAPNGGLAGETQYF. The CDR3 nucleotides are TGCAGCGCTCCCAATGGGGGACTAGCGGGAGAGACCCAGTACTTC.

The genes are TRBV5-4 and TRBJ2-7, with D perhaps being TRBD1 or TRBD2 (5 bases each). The CDR3 covers 13 residues. V was clipped by 7 bases and J by 2 bases, with 13 bases between them. Germline values: CDR1 SGHNT, CDR2 YYREEE (reference sequence). DNA of the CDR3: TGTGCCAGCGAGGGACCGCCGACCTACGAGCAGTACTTC. Encoded protein: CASEGPPTYEQYF.

This clonotype was detected only once. V is TRBV29-1 and J is TRBJ2-1; D not resolved. This CDR3 is built from 13 residues. Germline V gene data show CDR1 as SQVTM and CDR2 as ANQGSEA. Trimming took 8 bases from V and 0 from J, leaving 11 bases between them. In nucleotides, the CDR3 is TGCAGCTGCACCAGTAGCTCCTACAATGAGCAGTTCTTC. This sequence encodes CSCTSSSYNEQFF.

V is TRBV20-1 and J is TRBJ2-7, with D perhaps TRBD1 or TRBD2 (5 bases each). The CDR3 sequence is 14 residues long. The germline CDR1 and CDR2 sequences are DFQATT and SNEGSKA (reference sequence). Trimming took 7 bases from V and 2 from J, leaving 18 bases between them. Written as DNA, the CDR3 is TGCAGTGGGGACCGGGCAGATGAAACCTACGAGCAGTACTTC. Protein product: CSGDRADETYEQYF.

The V call is TRBV6-5, the J call TRBJ1-1, with a possible D match to TRBD1 (5 bases). V was shortened by 5 bases and J by 1 base, with 8 bases between the two germline ends. The germline CDR1 and CDR2 sequences are MNHEY and SVGAGI. This CDR3 region has 13 residues. CDR3 sequence: CASSKTENTEAFF. CDR3 in DNA: TGTGCCAGCAGTAAGACAGAGAACACTGAAGCTTTCTTT.

The chain has TRBV29-1 and TRBJ1-1, with TRBD1 as a possible D gene (5 bases). The V and J ends lost 6 bases and 6 bases respectively, with 14 bases between them. In germline, CDR1 is SQVTM, CDR2 ANQGSEA. The CDR3 is made up of 12 amino acids. As DNA, the CDR3 is TGCAGCGTGGGGGGACGCCGACCTGAAGCTTTCTTT. It translates to CSVGGRRPEAFF.

This sequence joins TRBV9 and TRBJ1-1; tentative D call: TRBD1 (6 bases). From germline, CDR1 is SGDLS and CDR2 YYNGEE. This CDR3 has 13 residues. The V end lost 7 bases, the J end lost 12 bases, and 22 bases lay between the germline ends. CDR3 nucleotide sequence: TGTGCCAGCGGTCCGTCAGGGGAGGGGCAAACTTTCTTT. This translates into CASGPSGEGQTFF.

The gene calls are TRBV4-1 and TRBJ1-1; 7 bases are a match to TRBD1. Germline V lookup: CDR1 MGHRA, CDR2 YSYEKL. V dropped 1 base and J dropped 4; count of bases not matched to a gene: 9. The CDR3 spans 16 residues. The CDR3 sequence is CASSQAPQGRGTEAFF. CDR3 coding DNA: TGCGCCAGCAGCCAAGCCCCACAGGGGAGAGGCACTGAAGCTTTCTTT.

This rearrangement joins TRBV2 to TRBJ2-7; D is unresolved. V was clipped by 5 bases and J by 7 bases, with 6 bases between them. CDR3 size: 10 residues. CDR1 SNHLY and CDR2 FYNNEI come from the germline V gene. CDR3 in amino acids: CASSWWEQYF. DNA for the CDR3: TGTGCCAGCAGTTGGTGGGAGCAGTACTTC.

CDR3 residues: CASSLGGIYGYTF. CDR3 nucleotide sequence: TGTGCCAGCAGTTTGGGGGGGATCTATGGCTACACCTTC. The V gene is TRBV27, the J gene TRBJ1-2; a possible D gene is TRBD1 (5 bases). From germline, CDR1 is MNHEY and CDR2 SMNVEV (reference sequence). V was clipped by 3 bases and J by 4 bases, with 9 bases between them. The length of the CDR3 is 13 residues.

CDR3 amino acids: CASSQDLAGGREETQYF. CDR3 DNA sequence: TGCGCCAGCAGCCAAGACCTAGCGGGGGGGCGGGAGGAGACCCAGTACTTC. This sequence joins TRBV4-3 and TRBJ2-5; 12 positions agree with TRBD2. The CDR3 extends over 17 amino acids. The V and J ends lost 0 bases and 5 bases, in that order; junction bases with no gene match: 7. Looked up from germline, CDR1 is LGHNA and CDR2 is YSLEER.

V usage is TRBV6-2 or TRBV6-3 and J usage is TRBJ2-7, with D possibly TRBD1 on 5 matching bases. Deletions cut 2 bases from V and 4 bases from J, with 12 bases between. From germline, CDR1 is MNHEY and CDR2 SVGEGT. The length of the CDR3 is 14 residues. The CDR3: CASSYATDLYEQYF. CDR3 nucleotides: TGTGCCAGCAGTTACGCGACAGACCTATACGAGCAGTACTTC.

This clonotype was detected once. The chain recombines TRBV20-1 with TRBJ2-1; TRBD2 aligns across 7 bases. The CDR3 extends over 19 amino acids. CDR1 and CDR2 from the germline V gene are DFQATT and SNEGSKA (reference sequence). V gave up 0 bases and J gave up 4 bases; unmatched junction bases: 18. CDR3 residues: CSARDLSGGGPSGYNEQFF. The CDR3, as DNA: TGCAGTGCTAGAGATCTCTCGGGGGGAGGGCCGTCGGGGTACAATGAGCAGTTCTTC.

The V call is TRBV13, the J call TRBJ2-5; TRBD2 is a possible D gene (6 bases). Trimming pared 1 base from V and 1 base from J, leaving 10 bases between. Germline V CDR1 and CDR2: PRHDT, FYEKMQ (reference sequence). The CDR3 runs 15 residues. The CDR3 coding sequence is TGTGCCAGCAGCTTAGTGGGACTTTTCCAAGAGACCCAGTACTTC. Amino acids: CASSLVGLFQETQYF.

The chain uses TRBV29-1 and TRBJ1-1; the D is unclear. Per germline, CDR1 SQVTM and CDR2 ANQGSEA. V lost 4 bases and J lost 0, with 18 bases in between. The CDR3 covers 16 residues. CDR3 DNA sequence: TGCAGCGTTGGGGCCCTGTTGACGGGAATGAACACTGAAGCTTTCTTT. Amino acids: CSVGALLTGMNTEAFF.

This chain joins TRBV5-4 and TRBJ2-7, with D possibly being TRBD2 (5 bases). CDR3 length: 12 amino acids. Between the trimmed V and J ends, which lost 2 bases and 5 bases, there was a span of 8 bases. CDR1 is SGHNT, CDR2 YYREEE, per germline (reference sequence). For the CDR3, the DNA is TGTGCCAGCAGCTTTGTCGGGGACGAGCAGTACTTC. It yields the protein CASSFVGDEQYF.

V gene TRBV4-1 combines with J gene TRBJ2-1; 9 bases agree with TRBD1. Trimming cost V 1 base and J 0 bases; bases outside gene matches: 13. Germline CDR1 is MGHRA and CDR2 is YSYEKL. CDR3 length: 20 residues. CDR3 residues: CASSQVTSGQGPSSYNEQFF. The CDR3, as DNA: TGCGCCAGCAGCCAAGTTACCTCTGGACAGGGGCCCAGCTCCTACAATGAGCAGTTCTTC.

J is TRBJ2-1 and V is TRBV29-1; TRBD1 matches at 12 bases. The CDR3 is 14 residues long. V gave up 4 bases and J gave up 10 bases; unmatched junction bases: 8. Germline values: CDR1 SQVTM, CDR2 ANQGSEA. CDR3 region: CSVVGQGASGEQFF. The CDR3 nucleotides read TGCAGCGTTGTGGGACAGGGGGCCTCAGGGGAGCAGTTCTTC.

V and J are TRBV20-1 and TRBJ1-5; 9 bases line up with TRBD1. CDR1 and CDR2 (germline): DFQATT, SNEGSKA (reference sequence). This CDR3 is 15 amino acids long. V dropped 0 bases and J dropped 3; count of bases not matched to a gene: 3. CDR3 DNA sequence: TGCAGTGCTAGAGATTGGGACAGGGCCAATCAGCCCCAGCATTTT. This gives the protein CSARDWDRANQPQHF.

The chain has TRBV12-3 or TRBV12-4 and TRBJ2-1; 9 bases are a match to TRBD2. The length of the CDR3 is 14 residues. With V trimmed by 6 bases and J by 4 bases, 4 bases remained unmatched. The CDR3 bases are TGTGCCAGCAGGAGGACTAGCGATTACAATGAGCAGTTCTTC. As protein: CASRRTSDYNEQFF.

V usage is TRBV2 and J usage is TRBJ1-1; D gene ambiguous. The length of the CDR3 is 14 residues. V was cut by 2 bases and J by 8 bases, with 15 bases left in between. CDR1 and CDR2 (germline): SNHLY, FYNNEI. CDR3 sequence reads: CASSEKNDEQEAFF. The CDR3 nucleotides read TGTGCCAGCAGTGAAAAGAACGACGAGCAAGAAGCTTTCTTT.

This sequence joins TRBV29-1 and TRBJ2-7; D is ambiguous. Germline values: CDR1 SQVTM, CDR2 ANQGSEA. The CDR3 consists of 11 residues. Deletions cut 1 base from V and 4 bases from J, with 5 bases between. DNA for the CDR3: TGCAGCGTTGAAGTTGTTTACGAGCAGTACTTC. As protein: CSVEVVYEQYF.

The DNA for the CDR3 is TGTGCCAGCAGGTTTAGTAACAATGAGCAGTTCTTC. It is translated as CASRFSNNEQFF. The chain employs TRBV5-6 and TRBJ2-1, with D unresolved. Trimming cost V 5 bases and J 5 bases, with 8 bases left between them. The CDR3 is made up of 12 amino acids. Germline CDR1 reads SGHDT; CDR2 reads YYEEEE.

This clonotype was seen a few times. This chain links TRBV7-9 with TRBJ1-5; D gene ambiguous. This CDR3 contains 12 residues. Germline V gene sequence: CDR1 SEHNR, CDR2 FQNEAQ (reference sequence). Deletions cut 1 base from V and 6 bases from J, with 4 bases between. CDR3 protein: CASSLEGQPQHF. CDR3 nucleotides: TGTGCCAGCAGCTTAGAAGGTCAGCCCCAGCATTTT.

The V call is TRBV7-9, the J call TRBJ1-2, with D hard to call. CDR3 length: 17 amino acids. Germline V gene sequence: CDR1 SEHNR, CDR2 FQNEAQ (reference sequence). The V end was cut by 5 bases, the J end by 8 bases, with 27 bases between. The CDR3 sequence: CASSPQLGGVSGEGYTF. For the CDR3, the DNA is TGTGCCAGCAGCCCTCAACTGGGCGGCGTAAGCGGGGAAGGCTACACCTTC.